The present entry profiles one TCR beta chain with its context. Through a sample-barcoded 5' primer and a J-beta primer mix, a second PCR was run for roughly 6 to 11 cycles. TCRdb analysed the 5' RACE reads with MiXCR anew, one entry per CDR3 protein. This repertoire shows approximately 490,000 distinct CDR3 sequences, around 24% found once; its top ten account for around 10%. These data belong to a study of blood T cells in healthy people across ages. The CDR3 contains 16 residues. Germline loops: CDR1 SGHTA, CDR2 FQGTGA. Total RNA extraction produced at least 5.5 micrograms (per sample) for the study. The sample also formed part of further work on T cells of mothers and their children.

This sequence originates from a boy between 10 and 17 years old in good health. V usage is TRBV7-3 and J usage is TRBJ2-5; 8 positions match TRBD2. The J call may be mistaken, given a closer DNA end match to TRBJ2-1. Sequencing was carried out using blood. CDR3 sequence: CASSFSGGAGWNEQFF. The DNA of the CDR3 is TGTGCCAGCAGCTTCTCGGGGGGGGCCGGATGGAATGAGCAGTTCTTC.